Listed below are T cell receptor beta chains from one sample, sequenced in a study of T cells after yellow fever vaccination. Each CDR3 protein gets one entry after TCRdb re-called the 5' RACE reads with MiXCR. The sample has 250,000 to 300,000 distinct CDR3 sequences, approximately 5.2% seen once. Sequences were derived from CD4+ T cells sorted from PBMCs, sampled on the day of the yellow fever booster vaccination. These receptor sequences come from a man younger than 35 who received the YFV17D yellow fever vaccine. The CDR3 runs from the conserved cysteine through the conserved F or W. A D gene is named only where the DNA matches it firmly. Where a row states a size, it is once, few, many or the class of an expanded clone; other rows omit it.

v_call: TRBV7-9; clone_size: -; d_call: -; j_call: TRBJ1-1; cdr3_aa: CASSLLLRITEAFF; cdr3_nt: TGTGCCAGCAGCTTATTATTGAGGATTACTGAAGCTTTCTTT
v_call: TRBV5-1; clone_size: few; d_call: TRBD1; j_call: TRBJ1-6; cdr3_aa: CASTRDSNSPLHF; cdr3_nt: TGCGCCAGCACCCGGGACAGCAATTCACCCCTCCACTTT
v_call: TRBV4-3; clone_size: few; d_call: TRBD1; j_call: TRBJ2-4; cdr3_aa: CASSQEGDRVRVQYF; cdr3_nt: TGCGCCAGCAGCCAAGAAGGAGACAGGGTTCGGGTTCAGTACTTC
v_call: TRBV6-5; clone_size: few; d_call: -; j_call: TRBJ1-1; cdr3_aa: CASSYNRLMNTEAFF; cdr3_nt: TGTGCCAGCAGTTACAACCGACTTATGAACACTGAAGCTTTCTTT
v_call: TRBV7-3; clone_size: few; d_call: -; j_call: TRBJ2-2; cdr3_aa: CASSRSPGAGNTGELFF; cdr3_nt: TGTGCCAGCAGCCGGAGCCCGGGGGCGGGGAACACCGGGGAGCTGTTTTTT
v_call: TRBV5-1; clone_size: few; d_call: -; j_call: TRBJ1-2; cdr3_aa: CASSLDTELGYTF; cdr3_nt: TGCGCCAGCAGCTTGGATACAGAGTTAGGCTACACCTTC
v_call: TRBV6-5; clone_size: few; d_call: -; j_call: TRBJ1-4; cdr3_aa: CASSYLGSNEKLFF; cdr3_nt: TGTGCCAGCAGTTACCTAGGATCTAATGAAAAACTGTTTTTT
v_call: TRBV2; clone_size: few; d_call: -; j_call: TRBJ2-2; cdr3_aa: CASRETGELFF; cdr3_nt: TGTGCCAGCAGGGAAACCGGGGAGCTGTTTTTT
v_call: TRBV4-2; clone_size: -; d_call: -; j_call: TRBJ2-5; cdr3_aa: CASSQDRVTQYF; cdr3_nt: TGTGCCAGCAGCCAAGATCGGGTTACCCAGTACTTC
v_call: TRBV5-1; clone_size: -; d_call: TRBD2; j_call: TRBJ2-5; cdr3_aa: CASSPASGGQETQYF; cdr3_nt: TGCGCCAGCAGCCCTGCTAGCGGGGGCCAAGAGACCCAGTACTTC
v_call: TRBV18; clone_size: few; d_call: -; j_call: TRBJ2-5; cdr3_aa: CASSPSRGPSETQYF; cdr3_nt: TGTGCCAGCTCACCCAGTCGGGGACCTTCAGAGACCCAGTACTTC
v_call: TRBV7-8; clone_size: -; d_call: -; j_call: TRBJ1-2; cdr3_aa: CASSLDRSNYGYTF; cdr3_nt: TGTGCCAGCAGCTTAGACAGGTCTAACTATGGCTACACCTTC
v_call: TRBV4-1; clone_size: many; d_call: TRBD2; j_call: TRBJ2-1; cdr3_aa: CASSQLLAGGPNEQFF; cdr3_nt: TGCGCCAGCAGCCAACTACTAGCGGGGGGGCCAAATGAGCAGTTCTTC
v_call: TRBV5-6; clone_size: -; d_call: -; j_call: TRBJ1-5; cdr3_aa: CASSGGPNQPQHF; cdr3_nt: TGTGCCAGCAGCGGGGGGCCTAATCAGCCCCAGCATTTT
v_call: TRBV20-1; clone_size: -; d_call: -; j_call: TRBJ2-5; cdr3_aa: CSASRNQETQYF; cdr3_nt: TGCAGTGCTAGCAGGAACCAAGAGACCCAGTACTTC
v_call: TRBV11-2; clone_size: few; d_call: TRBD2; j_call: TRBJ2-3; cdr3_aa: CASSLEAGGPDTQYF; cdr3_nt: TGTGCCAGCAGCTTGGAAGCGGGGGGGCCAGATACGCAGTATTTT
v_call: TRBV25-1; clone_size: -; d_call: -; j_call: TRBJ1-1; cdr3_aa: CASSQRTVFRGTEAFF; cdr3_nt: TGTGCCAGCAGCCAGAGGACAGTTTTTAGAGGCACTGAAGCTTTCTTT
v_call: TRBV9; clone_size: -; d_call: -; j_call: TRBJ2-1; cdr3_aa: CASNAGGSWGNEQFF; cdr3_nt: TGTGCCAGCAACGCTGGAGGTAGTTGGGGGAATGAGCAGTTCTTC
v_call: TRBV13; clone_size: -; d_call: TRBD2; j_call: TRBJ2-7; cdr3_aa: CASSPLAGGPYEQYF; cdr3_nt: TGTGCCAGCAGCCCACTAGCGGGGGGGCCCTACGAGCAGTACTTC
v_call: TRBV7-2; clone_size: many; d_call: -; j_call: TRBJ1-1; cdr3_aa: CASSLRGAEAFF; cdr3_nt: TGTGCCAGCAGCTTAAGGGGGGCTGAAGCTTTCTTT
v_call: TRBV4-1; clone_size: many; d_call: -; j_call: TRBJ2-4; cdr3_aa: CASSQSRVLNIQYF; cdr3_nt: TGCGCCAGCAGCCAATCGAGGGTTCTGAACATTCAGTACTTC
v_call: TRBV11-2; clone_size: many; d_call: -; j_call: TRBJ2-4; cdr3_aa: CASIRIQGAKNIQYF; cdr3_nt: TGTGCCAGCATCAGAATCCAGGGGGCCAAAAACATTCAGTACTTC
v_call: TRBV5-1; clone_size: few; d_call: -; j_call: TRBJ1-3; cdr3_aa: CASSYGTPEGGNTIYF; cdr3_nt: TGCGCCAGCAGCTATGGGACACCAGAAGGGGGAAACACCATATATTTT
v_call: TRBV7-3; clone_size: many; d_call: -; j_call: TRBJ1-2; cdr3_aa: CASSFSRESGYTF; cdr3_nt: TGTGCCAGCAGCTTTTCGCGAGAGAGTGGCTACACCTTC
v_call: TRBV5-1; clone_size: few; d_call: -; j_call: TRBJ2-7; cdr3_aa: CASSYPETASYEQYF; cdr3_nt: TGCGCCAGCAGCTATCCGGAGACAGCAAGCTACGAGCAGTACTTC
v_call: TRBV5-1; clone_size: -; d_call: -; j_call: TRBJ1-1; cdr3_aa: CASSYRDFNTEAFF; cdr3_nt: TGCGCCAGCAGCTACAGGGATTTCAACACTGAAGCTTTCTTT
v_call: TRBV5-1; clone_size: few; d_call: TRBD2; j_call: TRBJ2-3; cdr3_aa: CASSFSGGEDTQYF; cdr3_nt: TGCGCCAGCAGCTTTAGCGGGGGGGAAGATACGCAGTATTTT
v_call: TRBV14; clone_size: few; d_call: -; j_call: TRBJ2-3; cdr3_aa: CASSHRGRATDTQYF; cdr3_nt: TGTGCCAGCAGCCACCGGGGGCGAGCAACAGATACGCAGTATTTT
v_call: TRBV20-1; clone_size: few; d_call: TRBD1; j_call: TRBJ2-1; cdr3_aa: CSAQDWDRVDEQFF; cdr3_nt: TGCAGTGCTCAGGACTGGGACAGGGTCGATGAGCAGTTCTTC
v_call: TRBV2; clone_size: many; d_call: -; j_call: TRBJ1-2; cdr3_aa: CASSDRLYGYTF; cdr3_nt: TGTGCCAGCAGTGACAGGTTATATGGCTACACCTTC
v_call: TRBV7-6; clone_size: -; d_call: -; j_call: TRBJ1-4; cdr3_aa: CASSRDNLNEKLFF; cdr3_nt: TGTGCCAGCAGCCGGGACAACCTTAATGAAAAACTGTTTTTT
v_call: TRBV4-3; clone_size: few; d_call: -; j_call: TRBJ2-3; cdr3_aa: CASSQDFRAANTDTQYF; cdr3_nt: TGCGCCAGCAGCCAAGATTTCCGGGCAGCGAACACAGATACGCAGTATTTT
v_call: TRBV11-2; clone_size: -; d_call: -; j_call: TRBJ2-5; cdr3_aa: CASSLGPGGETQYF; cdr3_nt: TGTGCCAGCAGCTTGGGGCCAGGGGGGGAGACCCAGTACTTC
v_call: TRBV4-1; clone_size: few; d_call: -; j_call: TRBJ2-7; cdr3_aa: CASSRGQPLSNYEQYF; cdr3_nt: TGCGCCAGCAGCCGGGGGCAGCCCCTGAGCAACTACGAGCAGTACTTC
v_call: TRBV4-3; clone_size: few; d_call: TRBD1; j_call: TRBJ2-4; cdr3_aa: CASSQELGQGSIQYF; cdr3_nt: TGCGCCAGCAGCCAAGAGCTGGGACAGGGTAGCATTCAGTACTTC
v_call: TRBV11-3; clone_size: few; d_call: -; j_call: TRBJ2-3; cdr3_aa: CASSPTVARTDTQYF; cdr3_nt: TGTGCCAGCAGTCCTACAGTGGCCCGGACAGATACGCAGTATTTT
v_call: TRBV18; clone_size: few; d_call: -; j_call: TRBJ1-4; cdr3_aa: CASSHGLKLNEKLFF; cdr3_nt: TGTGCCAGCTCACACGGACTCAAGCTTAATGAAAAACTGTTTTTT
v_call: TRBV18; clone_size: few; d_call: TRBD1; j_call: TRBJ2-3; cdr3_aa: CASSPNDRGLTDTQYF; cdr3_nt: TGTGCCAGCTCACCAAACGACAGGGGGCTAACAGATACGCAGTATTTT
v_call: TRBV5-1; clone_size: many; d_call: TRBD2; j_call: TRBJ2-2; cdr3_aa: CASSFGGGTNTGELFF; cdr3_nt: TGCGCCAGCAGCTTTGGCGGGGGAACGAACACCGGGGAGCTGTTTTTT
v_call: TRBV4-3; clone_size: few; d_call: -; j_call: TRBJ2-3; cdr3_aa: CASSQVDWGTQYF; cdr3_nt: TGCGCCAGCAGCCAAGTTGACTGGGGTACGCAGTATTTT
v_call: TRBV5-1; clone_size: many; d_call: -; j_call: TRBJ2-2; cdr3_aa: CASRPQLGLGGELFF; cdr3_nt: TGCGCCAGCAGACCTCAATTGGGTTTAGGAGGGGAGCTGTTTTTT
v_call: TRBV5-6; clone_size: -; d_call: -; j_call: TRBJ1-3; cdr3_aa: CASSLEGLGNTIYF; cdr3_nt: TGTGCCAGCAGCTTGGAAGGGTTAGGAAACACCATATATTTT
v_call: TRBV12-3/TRBV12-4; clone_size: many; d_call: TRBD1; j_call: TRBJ2-3; cdr3_aa: CASSRSTGGQTDTQYF; cdr3_nt: TGTGCCAGCAGCCGATCCACAGGGGGCCAGACAGATACGCAGTATTTT
v_call: TRBV3-1; clone_size: many; d_call: TRBD1; j_call: TRBJ2-7; cdr3_aa: CATSYRGTYEQYF; cdr3_nt: TGTGCCACCTCATACAGGGGAACCTACGAGCAGTACTTC
v_call: TRBV12-5; clone_size: -; d_call: -; j_call: TRBJ2-3; cdr3_aa: CASGHTQYF; cdr3_nt: TGTGCTAGTGGGCATACGCAGTATTTT
v_call: TRBV6-5; clone_size: few; d_call: TRBD1; j_call: TRBJ1-6; cdr3_aa: CASSRQIGQGRSPLHF; cdr3_nt: TGTGCCAGCAGTCGACAAATTGGACAGGGACGATCACCCCTCCACTTT
v_call: TRBV11-3; clone_size: many; d_call: TRBD1; j_call: TRBJ2-1; cdr3_aa: CASSLGQGVHNEQFF; cdr3_nt: TGTGCCAGCAGCTTAGGACAGGGGGTTCACAATGAGCAGTTCTTC
v_call: TRBV11-2; clone_size: -; d_call: -; j_call: TRBJ2-7; cdr3_aa: CASSLVTGSYEQYF; cdr3_nt: TGTGCCAGCAGCTTAGTGACAGGAAGCTACGAGCAGTACTTC
v_call: TRBV20-1; clone_size: many; d_call: TRBD1; j_call: TRBJ1-1; cdr3_aa: CSAPGQQDTEAFF; cdr3_nt: TGCAGTGCCCCGGGACAGCAGGACACTGAAGCTTTCTTT
v_call: TRBV6-4; clone_size: -; d_call: -; j_call: TRBJ1-5; cdr3_aa: CASSPEGNSNQPQHF; cdr3_nt: TGTGCCAGCAGTCCCGAGGGGAATAGCAATCAGCCCCAGCATTTT
v_call: TRBV20-1; clone_size: few; d_call: -; j_call: TRBJ2-5; cdr3_aa: CSASIDMDF; cdr3_nt: TGCAGTGCTAGTATCGATATGGACTTC
v_call: TRBV7-2; clone_size: many; d_call: -; j_call: TRBJ2-5; cdr3_aa: CASSFSEKKTQYF; cdr3_nt: TGTGCCAGCAGCTTCTCAGAGAAAAAGACCCAGTACTTC
v_call: TRBV10-3; clone_size: many; d_call: -; j_call: TRBJ2-5; cdr3_aa: CAIRRNTGNLYF; cdr3_nt: TGTGCCATCAGGAGAAACACCGGGAACCTCTACTTC
v_call: TRBV2; clone_size: many; d_call: -; j_call: TRBJ2-1; cdr3_aa: CAGRPQGPEQFF; cdr3_nt: TGTGCCGGCCGGCCCCAGGGGCCTGAGCAGTTCTTC
v_call: TRBV30; clone_size: few; d_call: -; j_call: TRBJ1-2; cdr3_aa: CAWSVGSFGYTF; cdr3_nt: TGTGCCTGGAGTGTAGGCAGCTTCGGCTACACCTTC
v_call: TRBV10-3; clone_size: many; d_call: -; j_call: TRBJ2-2; cdr3_aa: CAISGFSGADTGELFF; cdr3_nt: TGTGCCATCAGTGGTTTTTCGGGGGCGGACACCGGGGAGCTGTTTTTT
v_call: TRBV29-1; clone_size: few; d_call: -; j_call: TRBJ1-2; cdr3_aa: CSVGSRVGYGYTF; cdr3_nt: TGCAGCGTGGGGTCCAGGGTTGGTTATGGCTACACCTTC
v_call: TRBV6-5; clone_size: many; d_call: -; j_call: TRBJ1-3; cdr3_aa: CASSFNRQLSGNTIYF; cdr3_nt: TGTGCCAGCAGTTTCAATCGACAGCTCTCTGGAAACACCATATATTTT
v_call: TRBV10-3; clone_size: many; d_call: -; j_call: TRBJ2-7; cdr3_aa: CATRDQAYEQYF; cdr3_nt: TGTGCCACACGGGACCAGGCCTACGAGCAGTACTTC